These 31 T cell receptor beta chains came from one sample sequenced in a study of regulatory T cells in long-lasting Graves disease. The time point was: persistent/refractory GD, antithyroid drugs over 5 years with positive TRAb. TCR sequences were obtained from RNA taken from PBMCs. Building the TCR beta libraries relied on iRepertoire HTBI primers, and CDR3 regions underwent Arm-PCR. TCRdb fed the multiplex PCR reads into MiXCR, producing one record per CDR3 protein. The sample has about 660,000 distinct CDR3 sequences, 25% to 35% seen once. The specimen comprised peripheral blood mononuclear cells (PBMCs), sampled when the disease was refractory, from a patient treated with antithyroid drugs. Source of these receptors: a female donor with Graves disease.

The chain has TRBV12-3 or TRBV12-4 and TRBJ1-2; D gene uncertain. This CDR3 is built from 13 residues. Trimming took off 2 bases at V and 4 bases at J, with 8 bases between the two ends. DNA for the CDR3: TGTGCCAGCAGTTTAAAACGGGTCTATGGCTACACCTTC. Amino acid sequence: CASSLKRVYGYTF.

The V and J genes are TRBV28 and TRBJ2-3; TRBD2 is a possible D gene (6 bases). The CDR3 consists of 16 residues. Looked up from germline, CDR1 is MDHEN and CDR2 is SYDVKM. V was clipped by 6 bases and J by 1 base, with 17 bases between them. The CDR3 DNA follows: TGTGCCAGCAGCGCCACCCGGGGGATCGGCACAGATACGCAGTATTTT. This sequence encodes CASSATRGIGTDTQYF.

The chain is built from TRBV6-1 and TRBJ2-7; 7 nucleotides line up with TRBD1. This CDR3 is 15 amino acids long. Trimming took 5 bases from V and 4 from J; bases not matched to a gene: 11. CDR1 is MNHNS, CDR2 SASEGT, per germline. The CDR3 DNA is TGTGCCAGCAGTCCCTACAGGGGTAGTGGGTACGAGCAGTACTTC. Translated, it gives CASSPYRGSGYEQYF.

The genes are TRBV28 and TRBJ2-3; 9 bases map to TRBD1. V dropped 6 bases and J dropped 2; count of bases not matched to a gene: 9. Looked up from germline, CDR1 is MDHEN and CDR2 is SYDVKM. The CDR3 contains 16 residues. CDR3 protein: CASRSSGQGFTDTQYF. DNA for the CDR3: TGTGCCAGCAGGTCCTCGGGACAGGGTTTCACAGATACGCAGTATTTT.

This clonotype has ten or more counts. The CDR3 is CASSHGSQETQYF. In DNA form, the CDR3 reads TGTGCCAGCAGCCACGGCTCCCAAGAGACCCAGTACTTC. The chain joins TRBV3-1 to TRBJ2-5, with no clear D. This CDR3 is built from 13 residues. Germline CDR1 LGHDT, CDR2 YNNKEL (reference sequence). V was trimmed by 3 bases and J by 1 base, leaving 6 bases between them.

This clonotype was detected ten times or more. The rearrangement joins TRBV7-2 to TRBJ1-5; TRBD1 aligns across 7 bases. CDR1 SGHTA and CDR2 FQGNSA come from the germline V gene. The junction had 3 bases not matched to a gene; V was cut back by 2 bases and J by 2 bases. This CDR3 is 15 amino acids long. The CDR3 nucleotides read TGTGCCAGCAGCTTACAGGGGGGACGCAATCAGCCCCAGCATTTT. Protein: CASSLQGGRNQPQHF.

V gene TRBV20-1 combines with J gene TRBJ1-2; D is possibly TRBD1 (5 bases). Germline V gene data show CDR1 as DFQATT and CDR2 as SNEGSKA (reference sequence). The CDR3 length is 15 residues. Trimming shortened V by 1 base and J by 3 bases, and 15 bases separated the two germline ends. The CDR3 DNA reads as TGCAGTGCTAGAGCGGAGGGGCAGTCATACTATGGCTACACCTTC. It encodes CSARAEGQSYYGYTF.

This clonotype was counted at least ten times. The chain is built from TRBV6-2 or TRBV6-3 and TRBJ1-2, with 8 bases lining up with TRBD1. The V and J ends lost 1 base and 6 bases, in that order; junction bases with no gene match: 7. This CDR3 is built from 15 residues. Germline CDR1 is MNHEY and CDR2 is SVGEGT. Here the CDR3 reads CASSYLPGGADGYTF. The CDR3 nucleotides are TGTGCCAGCAGTTACTTGCCAGGGGGCGCGGATGGCTACACCTTC.

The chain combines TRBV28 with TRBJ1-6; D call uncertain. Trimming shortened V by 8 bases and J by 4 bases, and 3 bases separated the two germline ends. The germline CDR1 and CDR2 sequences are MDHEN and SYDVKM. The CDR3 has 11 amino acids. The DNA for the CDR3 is TGTGCCAGCGAGTATAATTCACCCCTCCACTTT. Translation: CASEYNSPLHF.

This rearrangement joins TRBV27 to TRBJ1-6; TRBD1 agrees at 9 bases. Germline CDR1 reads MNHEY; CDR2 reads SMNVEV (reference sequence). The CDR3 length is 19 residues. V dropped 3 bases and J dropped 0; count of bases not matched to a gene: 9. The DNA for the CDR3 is TGTGCCAGCAGTTTTAGGGGTGACAGGGGGTTCTCCTATAATTCACCCCTCCACTTT. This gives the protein CASSFRGDRGFSYNSPLHF.

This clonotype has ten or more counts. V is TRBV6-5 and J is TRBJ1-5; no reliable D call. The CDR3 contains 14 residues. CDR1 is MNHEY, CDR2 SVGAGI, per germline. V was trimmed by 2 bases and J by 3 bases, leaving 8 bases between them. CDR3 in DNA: TGTGCCAGCAGTTACAATGGAGACAATCAGCCCCAGCATTTT. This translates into CASSYNGDNQPQHF.

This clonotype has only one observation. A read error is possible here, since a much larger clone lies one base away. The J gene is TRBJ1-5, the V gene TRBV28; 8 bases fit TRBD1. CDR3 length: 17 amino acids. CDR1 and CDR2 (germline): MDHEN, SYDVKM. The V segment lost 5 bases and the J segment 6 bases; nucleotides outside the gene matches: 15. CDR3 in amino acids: CASSTPTGAPIRQPQHF. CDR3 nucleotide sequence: TGTGCCAGCAGTACCCCGACAGGGGCCCCGATACGTCAGCCCCAGCATTTT.

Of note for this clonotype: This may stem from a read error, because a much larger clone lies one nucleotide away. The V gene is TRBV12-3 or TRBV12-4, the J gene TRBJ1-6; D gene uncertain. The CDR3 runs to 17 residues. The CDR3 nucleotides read TGTGCCAGCAGTTTCATGTCCCCAAGCTCCCATAATTCACCCCTCCACTTT. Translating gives CASSFMSPSSHNSPLHF.

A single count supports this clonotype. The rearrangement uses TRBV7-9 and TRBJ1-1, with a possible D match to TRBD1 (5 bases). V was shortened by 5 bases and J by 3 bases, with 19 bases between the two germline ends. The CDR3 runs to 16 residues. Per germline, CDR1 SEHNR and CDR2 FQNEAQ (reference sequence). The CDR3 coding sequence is TGTGCCAGCAGCCCCGGGACCCGGGTAGAGTACACTGAAGCTTTCTTT. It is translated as CASSPGTRVEYTEAFF.

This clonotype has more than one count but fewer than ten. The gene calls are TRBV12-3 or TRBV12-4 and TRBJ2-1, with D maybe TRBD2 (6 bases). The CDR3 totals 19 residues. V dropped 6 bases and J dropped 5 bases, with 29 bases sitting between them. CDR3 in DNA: TGTGCCAGCAGCCCCGTGGGGGGTGGCGGGATGACCCGAAACAATGAGCAGTTCTTC. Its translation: CASSPVGGGGMTRNNEQFF.

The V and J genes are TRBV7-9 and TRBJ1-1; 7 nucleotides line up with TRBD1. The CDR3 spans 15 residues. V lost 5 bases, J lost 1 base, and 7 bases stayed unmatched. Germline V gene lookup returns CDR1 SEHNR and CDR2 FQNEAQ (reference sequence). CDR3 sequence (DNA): TGTGCCAGCAGCCGGTCAGGGGGTCAGAACACTGAAGCTTTCTTT. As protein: CASSRSGGQNTEAFF.

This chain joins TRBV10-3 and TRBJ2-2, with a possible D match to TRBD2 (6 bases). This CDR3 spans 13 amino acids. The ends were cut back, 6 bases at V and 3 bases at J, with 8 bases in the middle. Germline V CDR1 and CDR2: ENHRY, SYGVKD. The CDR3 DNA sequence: TGTGCCATCAGCAGGGAGGACACCGGGGAGCTGTTTTTT. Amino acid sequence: CAISREDTGELFF.

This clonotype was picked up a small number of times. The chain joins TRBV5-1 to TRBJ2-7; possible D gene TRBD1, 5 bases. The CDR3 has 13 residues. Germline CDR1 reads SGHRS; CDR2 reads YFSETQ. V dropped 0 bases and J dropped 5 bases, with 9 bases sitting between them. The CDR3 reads CASSLAGLDEQYF. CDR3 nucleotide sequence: TGCGCCAGCAGCTTGGCAGGGCTCGACGAGCAGTACTTC.

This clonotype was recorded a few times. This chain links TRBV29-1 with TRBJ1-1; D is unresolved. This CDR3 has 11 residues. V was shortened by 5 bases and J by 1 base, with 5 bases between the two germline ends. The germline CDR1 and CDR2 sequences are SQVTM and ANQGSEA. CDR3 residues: CSVWGNTEAFF. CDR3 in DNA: TGCAGCGTTTGGGGGAACACTGAAGCTTTCTTT.

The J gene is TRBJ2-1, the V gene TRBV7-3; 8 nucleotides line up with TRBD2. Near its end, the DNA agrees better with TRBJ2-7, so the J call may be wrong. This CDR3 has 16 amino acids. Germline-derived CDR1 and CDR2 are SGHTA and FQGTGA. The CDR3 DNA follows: TGTGCCAGCAGCGGCCATAGCGGGGCTTCCTACAATGAGCAGTACTTC. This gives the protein CASSGHSGASYNEQYF.

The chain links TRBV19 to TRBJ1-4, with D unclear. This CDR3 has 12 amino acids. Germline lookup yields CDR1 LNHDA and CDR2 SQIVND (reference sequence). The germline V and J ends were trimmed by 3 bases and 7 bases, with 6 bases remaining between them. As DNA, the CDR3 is TGTGCCAGTAGTATTTTGGGTGAAAAACTGTTTTTT. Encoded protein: CASSILGEKLFF.

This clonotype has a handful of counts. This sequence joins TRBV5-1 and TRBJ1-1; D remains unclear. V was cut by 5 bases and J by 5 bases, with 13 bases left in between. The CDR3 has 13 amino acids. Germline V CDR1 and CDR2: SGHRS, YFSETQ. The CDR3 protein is CASRSPGRTEAFF. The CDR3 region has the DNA TGCGCCAGCAGATCTCCCGGGAGGACTGAAGCTTTCTTT.

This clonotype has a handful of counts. As DNA, the CDR3 is TGCGCCAGCAGCTTGGGAGTAGCGGGGGGCATTTACTACGAGCAGTACTTC. It translates to CASSLGVAGGIYYEQYF. The rearrangement joins TRBV5-1 to TRBJ2-7; 10 bases are a match to TRBD2. The CDR3 totals 17 residues. Germline V CDR1 and CDR2: SGHRS, YFSETQ. J gave up 3 bases and V 0 bases, and 9 bases lay outside the gene matches. Looking up the rest from reference TRBV5-1 and TRBJ2-7 gives the full variable domain: KAGVTQTPRYLIKTRGQQVTLSCSPISGHRSVSWYQQTPGQGLQFLFEYFSETQRNKGNFPGRFSGRQFSNSRSEMNVSTLELGDSALYLCASSLGVAGGIYYEQYFGPGTRLTVT.

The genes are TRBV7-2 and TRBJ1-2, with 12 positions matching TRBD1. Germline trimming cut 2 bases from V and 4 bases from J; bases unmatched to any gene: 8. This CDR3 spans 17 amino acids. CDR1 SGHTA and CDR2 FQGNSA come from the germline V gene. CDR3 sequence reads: CASSLRAGTGGSYGYTF. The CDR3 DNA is TGTGCCAGCAGCTTAAGGGCCGGGACAGGGGGCAGCTATGGCTACACCTTC.

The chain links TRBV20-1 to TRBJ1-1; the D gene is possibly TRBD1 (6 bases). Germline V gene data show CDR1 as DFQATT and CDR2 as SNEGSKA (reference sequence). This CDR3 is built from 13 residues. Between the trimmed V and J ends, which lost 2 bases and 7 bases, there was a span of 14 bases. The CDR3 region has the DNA TGCAGTGCTAGACCGGCAGGGGCCGGTGAAGCTTTCTTT. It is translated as CSARPAGAGEAFF.

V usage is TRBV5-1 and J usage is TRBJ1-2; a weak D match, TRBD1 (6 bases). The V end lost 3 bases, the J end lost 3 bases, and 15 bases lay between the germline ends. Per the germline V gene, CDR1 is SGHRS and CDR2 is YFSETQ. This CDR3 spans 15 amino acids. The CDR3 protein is CASSWHAGTHYGYTF. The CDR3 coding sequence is TGCGCCAGCAGCTGGCACGCTGGGACACACTATGGCTACACCTTC.

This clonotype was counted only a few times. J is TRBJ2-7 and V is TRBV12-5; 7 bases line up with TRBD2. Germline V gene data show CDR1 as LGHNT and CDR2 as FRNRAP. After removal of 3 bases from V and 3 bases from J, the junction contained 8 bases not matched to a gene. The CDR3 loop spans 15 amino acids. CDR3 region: CASGFGGNVFYEQYF. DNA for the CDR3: TGTGCTAGTGGTTTCGGGGGGAATGTTTTCTACGAGCAGTACTTC.

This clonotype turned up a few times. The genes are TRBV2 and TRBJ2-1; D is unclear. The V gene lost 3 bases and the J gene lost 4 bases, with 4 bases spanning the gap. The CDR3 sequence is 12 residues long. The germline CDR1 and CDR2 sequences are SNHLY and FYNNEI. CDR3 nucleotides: TGTGCCAGCAGTGACGGATACAATGAGCAGTTCTTC. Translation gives CASSDGYNEQFF.

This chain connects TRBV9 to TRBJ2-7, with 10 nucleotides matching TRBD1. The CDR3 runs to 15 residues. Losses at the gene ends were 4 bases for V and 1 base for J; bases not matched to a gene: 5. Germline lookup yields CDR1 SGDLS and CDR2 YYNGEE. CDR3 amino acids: CASSLGQGNSYEQYF. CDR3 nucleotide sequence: TGTGCCAGCAGCTTGGGACAGGGGAATTCCTACGAGCAGTACTTC.

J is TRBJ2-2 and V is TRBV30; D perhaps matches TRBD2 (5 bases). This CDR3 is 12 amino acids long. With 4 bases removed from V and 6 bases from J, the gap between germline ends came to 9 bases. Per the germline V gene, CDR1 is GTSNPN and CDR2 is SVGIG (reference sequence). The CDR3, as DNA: TGTGCCTGGACCAGAGGGTCCGGGGAGCTGTTTTTT. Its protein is CAWTRGSGELFF. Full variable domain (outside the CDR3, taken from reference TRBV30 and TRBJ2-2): SQTIHQWPATLVQPVGSPLSLECTVEGTSNPNLYWYRQAAGRGLQLLFYSVGIGQISSEVPQNLSASRPQDRQFILSSKKLLLSDSGFYLCAWTRGSGELFFGEGSRLTVL.

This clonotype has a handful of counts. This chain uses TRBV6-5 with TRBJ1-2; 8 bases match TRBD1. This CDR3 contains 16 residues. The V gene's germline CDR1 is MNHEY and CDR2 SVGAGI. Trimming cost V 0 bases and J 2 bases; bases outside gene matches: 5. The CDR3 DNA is TGTGCCAGCAGTTACTCGACAGGGGAAAAGAACTATGGCTACACCTTC. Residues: CASSYSTGEKNYGYTF.